Presented here are 27 T cell receptor beta chains from one specimen sequenced in a study of shared clonotypes between healthy human individuals (dated by TCRdb to about 2020). Preparation of the library involved the immunoSEQ multiplex PCR assay. TCRdb obtained this table from immuneACCESS and retained in-frame rearrangements with V and J assigned. These tables miss some clones; where compared with another copy, unresolved V genes account for less than half of the shortfall, and the remainder is unexplained. The sample table holds more than 450,000 clones, of which more than 65% were seen once. Approximately 12% of the sample goes to the ten largest clones. Sequenced input: PBMCs. These receptors all stem from a woman aged 40 to 50 in good health. Some clones in this sample may be carry-over from other donors' samples.

The J gene is TRBJ2-5, the V gene TRBV10-3; 14 bases align to TRBD2. Germline V gene data show CDR1 as ENHRY and CDR2 as SYGVKD. The CDR3 consists of 16 residues. The V gene end was trimmed by 0 bases and the J gene end by 4 bases; junction bases not matched to a gene: 1. The CDR3 loop reads CAISESGLAGAETQYF. The CDR3 DNA sequence: TGTGCCATCAGTGAGTCGGGACTAGCGGGGGCAGAGACCCAGTACTTC.

CDR3 sequence reads: CASSGLGSSSDSGNTIYF. DNA for the CDR3: TGTGCCAGCAGCGGACTGGGCAGCTCTTCGGACTCTGGAAACACCATATATTTT. The genes are TRBV5-4 and TRBJ1-3; D call uncertain. Between the trimmed V and J ends, which lost 4 bases and 0 bases, there was a span of 20 bases. Germline CDR1 SGHNT, CDR2 YYREEE (reference sequence). The CDR3 has 18 amino acids.

V is TRBV5-6 and J is TRBJ2-1; the match to TRBD2 covers 9 bases. The V segment lost 4 bases and the J segment 3 bases; nucleotides outside the gene matches: 5. The CDR3 extends over 15 amino acids. The germline V gene encodes CDR1 SGHDT and CDR2 YYEEEE. The CDR3 reads CASSVTSGLYNEQFF. The CDR3 DNA follows: TGTGCCAGCAGCGTAACTAGCGGGCTCTACAATGAGCAGTTCTTC.

J is TRBJ1-2 and V is TRBV7-8; no clear D. Germline values: CDR1 SGHVS, CDR2 FQNEAQ. Trimming removed 3 bases from V and 4 bases from J, with 9 bases in between. This CDR3 is 13 amino acids long. The CDR3 region is CASSFQVTYGYTF. Written as DNA, the CDR3 is TGTGCCAGCAGCTTTCAGGTTACCTATGGCTACACCTTC.

The V and J genes are TRBV2 and TRBJ2-5; D is unresolved. The CDR3 runs to 13 residues. V lost 6 bases, J lost 1 base, and 9 bases lay in between. Looked up from germline, CDR1 is SNHLY and CDR2 is FYNNEI. CDR3 sequence: CASRSGAQETQYF. CDR3 sequence (DNA): TGTGCCAGCAGGTCAGGTGCCCAAGAGACCCAGTACTTC.

A few counts support this clone. The chain employs TRBV7-9 and TRBJ1-4; D uncertain. Trimming pared 3 bases from V and 7 bases from J, leaving 9 bases between. The germline V gene has CDR1 SEHNR and CDR2 FQNEAQ (reference sequence). The CDR3 covers 13 residues. The DNA of the CDR3 is TGTGCCAGCAGCTTGACGAATCCTGAAAAACTGTTTTTT. Encoded protein: CASSLTNPEKLFF.

V is TRBV5-4 and J is TRBJ2-7; a possible D gene is TRBD2 (6 bases). In germline, CDR1 is SGHNT, CDR2 YYREEE (reference sequence). V was trimmed by 4 bases and J by 1 base, leaving 15 bases between them. The CDR3 totals 15 residues. This chain's CDR3 is CASSPPGTLSYEQYF. The CDR3 region has the DNA TGTGCCAGCAGCCCACCAGGGACTCTTTCCTACGAGCAGTACTTC. The full variable domain, in which reference TRBV5-4 and TRBJ2-7 provide the parts outside the CDR3, is ETGVTQSPTHLIKTRGQQVTLRCSSQSGHNTVSWYQQALGQGPQFIFQYYREEENGRGNFPPRFSGLQFPNYSSELNVNALELDDSALYLCASSPPGTLSYEQYFGPGTRLTVT.

V and J are TRBV2 and TRBJ1-2, with D perhaps matching TRBD1 (6 bases). V lost 7 bases and J 5 bases, leaving 11 bases between the germline ends. CDR3 length: 12 amino acids. Germline loops: CDR1 SNHLY, CDR2 FYNNEI. As DNA, the CDR3 is TGTGCCAGCACTCCACAGGGTTATGGCTACACCTTC. This sequence encodes CASTPQGYGYTF.

The chain carries TRBV28 and TRBJ1-1; TRBD1 matches at 9 bases. With V trimmed by 2 bases and J by 5 bases, 6 bases remained unmatched. This CDR3 has 15 amino acids. Per the germline V gene, CDR1 is MDHEN and CDR2 is SYDVKM. The CDR3 nucleotides read TGTGCCAGCAGTTTAGGGACAGGGTCTGTAACTGAAGCTTTCTTT. This encodes CASSLGTGSVTEAFF.

This clone was seen many times. The rearrangement uses TRBV19 and TRBJ2-7; 8 bases map to TRBD1. The V gene end was trimmed by 3 bases and the J gene end by 0 bases; junction bases not matched to a gene: 4. Germline loops: CDR1 LNHDA, CDR2 SQIVND (reference sequence). This CDR3 comprises 15 residues. CDR3 in DNA: TGTGCCAGTAGTATGAAGGACAGGGTCTCCTACGAGCAGTACTTC. Its translation: CASSMKDRVSYEQYF.

This clone has just one count. The chain carries TRBV9 and TRBJ2-5, with 9 bases matching TRBD2. J was trimmed by 2 bases and V by 4 bases; bases with no gene match: 6. The CDR3 length is 15 residues. Per germline, CDR1 SGDLS and CDR2 YYNGEE. In DNA, the CDR3 is TGTGCCAGCAGCCTAGCGGGAATAGGGCAAGAGACCCAGTACTTC. This sequence encodes CASSLAGIGQETQYF. The full variable domain, completed using reference TRBV9 and TRBJ2-5, is DSGVTQTPKHLITATGQRVTLRCSPRSGDLSVYWYQQSLDQGLQFLIQYYNGEERAKGNILERFSAQQFPDLHSELNLSSLELGDSALYFCASSLAGIGQETQYFGPGTRLLVL.

This chain connects TRBV10-3 to TRBJ2-5; D uncertain. The J call may be faulty, since TRBJ2-7 better matches the DNA end. This CDR3 region has 13 residues. Per the germline V gene, CDR1 is ENHRY and CDR2 is SYGVKD. The CDR3 region has the DNA TGTGCCATCAGTGATGGGATACACTACGAGCAGTACTTC. Its translation: CAISDGIHYEQYF.

The V and J genes are TRBV20-1 and TRBJ2-5; D perhaps matches TRBD2 (6 bases). V lost 3 bases and J 4 bases, leaving 6 bases between the germline ends. Per the germline V gene, CDR1 is DFQATT and CDR2 is SNEGSKA (reference sequence). This CDR3 has 11 residues. The CDR3 DNA is TGCAGTGCTAGCGGGAGAGAGACCCAGTACTTC. Protein product: CSASGRETQYF.

The CDR3 nucleotides read TGTGCCAGCAGCAGGGACAGGCCGACTCTTCATGGCTACACCTTC. Encoded protein: CASSRDRPTLHGYTF. The gene calls are TRBV7-9 and TRBJ1-2, with 8 bases that match TRBD1. The CDR3 totals 15 residues. The trim removed 5 bases at V and 6 bases at J, leaving 11 bases unmatched. Looked up from germline, CDR1 is SEHNR and CDR2 is FQNEAQ (reference sequence).

A word on this clone: A much larger clone lies one base from this, so it may be a read error. The chain is built from TRBV7-2 and TRBJ2-2; D gene ambiguous. Germline lookup yields CDR1 SGHTA and CDR2 FQGNSA. V lost 4 bases and J 0 bases, leaving 3 bases between the germline ends. This CDR3 has 13 residues. Here the CDR3 DNA reads TGTGCCAGCAGCTCTTCGAACACCGGGGAGCTGTTTTTT. Its translation: CASSSSNTGELFF. Drawing the rest from reference TRBV7-2 and TRBJ2-2, the complete variable domain is GAGVSQSPSNKVTEKGKDVELRCDPISGHTALYWYRQSLGQGLEFLIYFQGNSAPDKSGLPSDRFSAERTGGSVSTLTIQRTQQEDSAVYLCASSSSNTGELFFGEGSRLTVL.

This clone appeared a few times. The chain recombines TRBV28 with TRBJ1-1, with D tentatively TRBD1 (5 bases). V dropped 7 bases and J dropped 1 base, with 16 bases sitting between them. This CDR3 is 15 amino acids long. From germline, CDR1 is MDHEN and CDR2 SYDVKM. The CDR3 coding sequence is TGTGCCAGCAAGTTGAGGGGTTTCACGAACACTGAAGCTTTCTTT. Translated, it gives CASKLRGFTNTEAFF.

The J gene is TRBJ2-3, the V gene TRBV4-1; D possibly corresponds to TRBD1 (6 bases). Trimming removed 1 base from V and 4 bases from J, with 9 bases in between. The germline gives CDR1 MGHRA, CDR2 YSYEKL. There are 14 residues in the CDR3. Written as DNA, the CDR3 is TGCGCCAGCAGCCAAGGGGACACGGCAGATACGCAGTATTTT. It specifies CASSQGDTADTQYF.

The V and J genes are TRBV10-3 and TRBJ2-7; 9 positions agree with TRBD1. With 6 bases clipped from V and 4 bases from J, the junction kept 10 bases outside the gene matches. CDR1 is ENHRY, CDR2 SYGVKD, per germline. This CDR3 comprises 15 residues. The CDR3 bases are TGTGCCATCAGAACCGACAGGGGGAACTTTTACGAGCAGTACTTC. Amino acid sequence: CAIRTDRGNFYEQYF.

This clone was detected a few times. In the same sample, other DNA sequences code for this CDR3. This rearrangement joins TRBV15 to TRBJ2-1; 11 positions agree with TRBD1. Germline CDR1 is LNHNV and CDR2 is YYDKDF (reference sequence). V shed 1 base and J 6 bases; nucleotides not matched to a gene: 2. The CDR3 contains 15 residues. The CDR3 loop reads CATSRAGTGGNEQFF. The CDR3 coding sequence is TGTGCCACCAGCAGAGCCGGGACAGGGGGCAATGAGCAGTTCTTC.

This clone showed up just a few times. The chain combines TRBV7-8 with TRBJ1-2; D is perhaps TRBD1 (5 bases). This CDR3 region has 15 residues. Germline CDR1 reads SGHVS; CDR2 reads FQNEAQ. With 1 base removed from V and 5 bases from J, the gap between germline ends came to 14 bases. DNA of the CDR3: TGTGCCAGCAGCTTAGGGCGTCGGGGGGGGTATGGCTACACCTTC. Encoded protein: CASSLGRRGGYGYTF. Full variable domain (missing parts from reference TRBV7-8 and TRBJ1-2): GAGVSQSPRYKVAKRGQDVALRCDPISGHVSLFWYQQALGQGPEFLTYFQNEAQLDKSGLPSDRFFAERPEGSVSTLKIQRTQQEDSAVYLCASSLGRRGGYGYTFGSGTRLTVV.

This sequence joins TRBV5-1 and TRBJ2-3; 9 bases are a match to TRBD2. After removal of 4 bases from V and 1 base from J, the junction contained 4 bases not matched to a gene. Per the germline V gene, CDR1 is SGHRS and CDR2 is YFSETQ. The CDR3 totals 15 residues. The CDR3: CASSPGLARTDTQYF. In DNA, the CDR3 is TGCGCCAGCAGCCCCGGACTAGCGCGCACAGATACGCAGTATTTT.

J is TRBJ2-5 and V is TRBV2; no definite D call. Germline CDR1 reads SNHLY; CDR2 reads FYNNEI. Trimming took off 10 bases at V and 1 base at J, with 13 bases between the two ends. There are 13 residues in the CDR3. The CDR3 protein is CATARRTQETQYF. CDR3 coding DNA: TGTGCCACCGCTCGACGGACCCAAGAGACCCAGTACTTC.

The chain recombines TRBV5-1 with TRBJ2-1, with D perhaps being TRBD1 or TRBD2 (6 bases each). The CDR3 totals 14 residues. Per germline, CDR1 SGHRS and CDR2 YFSETQ. The ends were cut back, 4 bases at V and 12 bases at J, with 20 bases in the middle. The chain's CDR3 is CASSARGGLGTQFF. As DNA, the CDR3 is TGCGCCAGCAGCGCCCGAGGGGGACTCGGGACGCAGTTCTTC.

The V and J genes are TRBV19 and TRBJ2-1; 7 nucleotides match TRBD2. Germline CDR1 is LNHDA and CDR2 is SQIVND (reference sequence). The CDR3 is 17 residues long. V dropped 3 bases and J dropped 1; count of bases not matched to a gene: 9. CDR3 sequence (DNA): TGTGCCAGTAGTATCAAAAATAGCGGGTATTCCTACAATGAGCAGTTCTTC. Its translation: CASSIKNSGYSYNEQFF.

The chain uses TRBV4-2 and TRBJ2-2, with 8 nucleotides matching TRBD1. Unmatched junction bases numbered 10, after V lost 0 bases and J lost 7 bases. Germline CDR1 is LGHNA and CDR2 is YNFKEQ. The CDR3 is 17 amino acids. In nucleotides, the CDR3 is TGTGCCAGCAGCCAAGATCTGTCCAGGGGGCGCCGCGGGGAGCTGTTTTTT. Translated, it gives CASSQDLSRGRRGELFF.

The rearrangement uses TRBV13 and TRBJ1-1; D is possibly TRBD1 (5 bases). The CDR3 covers 14 residues. Germline lookup yields CDR1 PRHDT and CDR2 FYEKMQ (reference sequence). V was clipped by 5 bases and J by 0 bases, with 10 bases between them. CDR3 in DNA: TGTGCCAGCAGCCGGGGGTCCATGAACACTGAAGCTTTCTTT. The encoded protein is CASSRGSMNTEAFF.

V gene TRBV7-9 combines with J gene TRBJ1-1; 7 bases match TRBD1. The CDR3 is 15 residues long. With 5 bases clipped from V and 3 bases from J, the junction kept 9 bases outside the gene matches. Looked up from germline, CDR1 is SEHNR and CDR2 is FQNEAQ (reference sequence). The chain's CDR3 is CASSPGDSQYTEAFF. CDR3 coding DNA: TGTGCCAGCAGCCCGGGGGACAGTCAGTACACTGAAGCTTTCTTT.